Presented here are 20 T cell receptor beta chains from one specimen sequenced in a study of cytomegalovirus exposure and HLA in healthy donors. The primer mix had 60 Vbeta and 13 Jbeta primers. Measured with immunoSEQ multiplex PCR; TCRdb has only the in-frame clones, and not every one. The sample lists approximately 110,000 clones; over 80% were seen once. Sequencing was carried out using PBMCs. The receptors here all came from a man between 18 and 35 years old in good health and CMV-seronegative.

CDR3 region: CASSIAGVSYNEQFF. The CDR3 coding sequence is TGTGCCAGCAGCATAGCGGGAGTCTCCTACAATGAGCAGTTCTTC. The chain couples TRBV5-8 to TRBJ2-1; 9 nucleotides agree with TRBD2. There are 15 residues in the CDR3. The germline V gene encodes CDR1 SGHTS and CDR2 YDEGEE. Losses at the gene ends were 4 bases for V and 0 bases for J; bases not matched to a gene: 2.

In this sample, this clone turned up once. The CDR3 sequence is CASSNGQGLSYEQYF. In nucleotides, the CDR3 is TGTGCCAGCAGTAACGGACAGGGGCTCTCCTACGAGCAGTACTTC. This chain joins TRBV11-2 and TRBJ2-7; 9 nucleotides align to TRBD1. Germline assignment: CDR1 SGHAT and CDR2 FQNNGV. The CDR3 has 15 amino acids. V lost 6 bases to trimming and J lost 0 bases; unmatched junction nucleotides: 6.

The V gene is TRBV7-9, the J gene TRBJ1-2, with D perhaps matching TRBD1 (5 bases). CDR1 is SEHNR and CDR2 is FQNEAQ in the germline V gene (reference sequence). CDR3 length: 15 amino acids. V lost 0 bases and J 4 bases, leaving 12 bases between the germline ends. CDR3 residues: CASSLALNRFYGYTF. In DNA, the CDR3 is TGTGCCAGCAGCTTAGCGCTGAACAGGTTCTATGGCTACACCTTC.

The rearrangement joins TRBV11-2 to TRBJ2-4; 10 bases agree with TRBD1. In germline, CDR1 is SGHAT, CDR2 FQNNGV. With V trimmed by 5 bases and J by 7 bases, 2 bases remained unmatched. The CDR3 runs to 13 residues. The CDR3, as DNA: TGTGCCAGCAGCCCGGGACAGGGGAACATTCAGTACTTC. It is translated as CASSPGQGNIQYF.

The CDR3, as DNA: TGCAGCGTCAGAGGGACTAGCGGCCGACGCACCGGGGAGCTGTTTTTT. It translates to CSVRGTSGRRTGELFF. The genes are TRBV29-1 and TRBJ2-2; 11 bases line up with TRBD2. The J segment lost 4 bases and the V segment lost 6 bases, leaving 10 bases of the junction unmatched. This CDR3 region has 16 residues. The germline V gene encodes CDR1 SQVTM and CDR2 ANQGSEA.

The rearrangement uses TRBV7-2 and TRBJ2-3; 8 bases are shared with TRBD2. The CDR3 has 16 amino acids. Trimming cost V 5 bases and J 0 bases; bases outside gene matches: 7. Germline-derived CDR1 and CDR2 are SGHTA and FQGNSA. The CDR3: CASSGRSGISTDTQYF. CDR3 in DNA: TGTGCCAGCAGCGGCCGTAGCGGGATTAGCACAGATACGCAGTATTTT.

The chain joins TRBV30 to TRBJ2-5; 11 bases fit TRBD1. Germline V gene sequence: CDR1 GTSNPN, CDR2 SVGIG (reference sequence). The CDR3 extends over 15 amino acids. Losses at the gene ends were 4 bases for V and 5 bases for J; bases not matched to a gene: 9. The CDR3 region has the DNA TGTGCCTGGATTTCCGGGACAGGGGGTTGGGAGACCCAGTACTTC. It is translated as CAWISGTGGWETQYF.

This chain's CDR3 is CASGPYEQFF. DNA of the CDR3: TGTGCCAGCGGCCCATATGAGCAGTTCTTC. The rearrangement joins TRBV28 to TRBJ2-1; D not resolved. The V gene lost 8 bases and the J gene lost 8 bases, with 7 bases spanning the gap. Germline assignment: CDR1 MDHEN and CDR2 SYDVKM. This CDR3 spans 10 amino acids.

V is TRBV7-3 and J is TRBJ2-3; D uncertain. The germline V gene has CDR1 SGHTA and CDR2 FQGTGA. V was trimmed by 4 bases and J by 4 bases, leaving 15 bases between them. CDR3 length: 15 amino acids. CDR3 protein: CASSSLSSLADTQYF. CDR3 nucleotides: TGTGCCAGCAGCTCTCTTAGCTCGCTTGCAGATACGCAGTATTTT. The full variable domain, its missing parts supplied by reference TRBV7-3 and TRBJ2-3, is GAGVSQTPSNKVTEKGKYVELRCDPISGHTALYWYRQSLGQGPEFLIYFQGTGAADDSGLPNDRFFAVRPEGSVSTLKIQRTERGDSAVYLCASSSLSSLADTQYFGPGTRLTVL.

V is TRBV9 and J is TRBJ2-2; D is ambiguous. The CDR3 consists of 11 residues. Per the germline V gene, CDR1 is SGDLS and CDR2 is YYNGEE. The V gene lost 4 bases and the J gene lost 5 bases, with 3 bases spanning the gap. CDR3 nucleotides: TGTGCCAGCAGCATAACCGGGGAGCTGTTTTTT. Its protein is CASSITGELFF.

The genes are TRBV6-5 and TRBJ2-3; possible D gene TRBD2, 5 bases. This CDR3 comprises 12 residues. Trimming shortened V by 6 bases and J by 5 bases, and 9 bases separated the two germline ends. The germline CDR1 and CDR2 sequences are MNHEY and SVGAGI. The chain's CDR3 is CASSPGRDTQYF. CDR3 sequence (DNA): TGTGCCAGCAGCCCGGGGAGAGATACGCAGTATTTT.

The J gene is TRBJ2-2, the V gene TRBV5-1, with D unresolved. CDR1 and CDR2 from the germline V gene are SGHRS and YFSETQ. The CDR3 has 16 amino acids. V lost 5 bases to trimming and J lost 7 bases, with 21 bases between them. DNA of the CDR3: TGCGCCAGCAGACGAACCCTTGGCACCTCTTACGGGGAGCTGTTTTTT. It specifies CASRRTLGTSYGELFF.

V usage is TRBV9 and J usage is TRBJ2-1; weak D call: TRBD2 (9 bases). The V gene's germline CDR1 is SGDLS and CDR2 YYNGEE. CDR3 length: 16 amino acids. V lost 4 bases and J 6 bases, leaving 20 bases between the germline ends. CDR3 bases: TGTGCCAGCAGCTCAGGGGGCGGGAGGGCCTTCAATGAGCAGTTCTTC. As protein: CASSSGGGRAFNEQFF.

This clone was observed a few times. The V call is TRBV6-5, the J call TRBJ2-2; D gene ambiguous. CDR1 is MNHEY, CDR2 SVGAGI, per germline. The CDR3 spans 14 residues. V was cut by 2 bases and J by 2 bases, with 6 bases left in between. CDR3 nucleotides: TGTGCCAGCAGTTACGGGCCAAACACCGGGGAGCTGTTTTTT. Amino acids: CASSYGPNTGELFF.

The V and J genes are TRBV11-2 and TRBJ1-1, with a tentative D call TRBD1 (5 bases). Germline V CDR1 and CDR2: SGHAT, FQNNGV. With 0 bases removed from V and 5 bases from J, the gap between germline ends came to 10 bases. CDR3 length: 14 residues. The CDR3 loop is CASSLERGRTEAFF. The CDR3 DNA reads TGTGCCAGCAGCTTAGAAAGGGGTCGGACTGAAGCTTTCTTT.

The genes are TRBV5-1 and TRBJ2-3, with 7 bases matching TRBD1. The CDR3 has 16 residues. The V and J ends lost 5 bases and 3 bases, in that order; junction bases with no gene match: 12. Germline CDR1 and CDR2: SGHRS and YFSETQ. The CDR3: CASRMGQILTTDTQYF. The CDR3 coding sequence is TGCGCCAGCAGGATGGGACAGATCCTTACTACAGATACGCAGTATTTT.

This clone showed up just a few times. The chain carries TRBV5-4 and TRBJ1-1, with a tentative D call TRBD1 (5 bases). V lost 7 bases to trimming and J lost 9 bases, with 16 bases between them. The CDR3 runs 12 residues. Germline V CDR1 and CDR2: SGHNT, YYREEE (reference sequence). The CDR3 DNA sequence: TGTGCCAGCGGGATACCGGACAACAAAGCTTTCTTT. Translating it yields CASGIPDNKAFF.

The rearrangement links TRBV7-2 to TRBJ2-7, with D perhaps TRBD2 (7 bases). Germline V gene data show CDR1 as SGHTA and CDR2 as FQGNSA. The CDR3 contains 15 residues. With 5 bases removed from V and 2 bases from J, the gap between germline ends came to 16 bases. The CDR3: CASSRGGHLTYEQYF. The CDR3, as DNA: TGTGCCAGCAGCCGCGGGGGACACCTTACCTACGAGCAGTACTTC.

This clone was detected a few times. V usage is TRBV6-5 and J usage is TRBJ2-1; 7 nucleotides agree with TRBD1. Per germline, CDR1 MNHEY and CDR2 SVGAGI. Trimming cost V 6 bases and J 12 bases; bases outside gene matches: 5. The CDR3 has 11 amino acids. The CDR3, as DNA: TGTGCCAGCAGGGCAGGGGGTAGGCAGTTCTTC. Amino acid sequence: CASRAGGRQFF.

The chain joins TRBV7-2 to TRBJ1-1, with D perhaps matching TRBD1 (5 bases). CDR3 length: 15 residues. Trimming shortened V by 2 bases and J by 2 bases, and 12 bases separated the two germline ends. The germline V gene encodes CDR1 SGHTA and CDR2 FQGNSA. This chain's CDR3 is CASSLTQVFNTEAFF. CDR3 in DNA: TGTGCCAGCAGCTTAACACAGGTCTTCAACACTGAAGCTTTCTTT.